The 4 T cell receptor beta chains below all came from one sample that was sequenced in a study of T cell changes during pregnancy in multiple sclerosis. Sequenced by immunoSEQ multiplex PCR; TCRdb stores in-frame clones only, minus some. The sample lists about 58,000 clones; 93% were seen once. The starting material was CD8+ T cells from peripheral blood mononuclear cells, obtained in the second trimester of pregnancy. These receptor sequences come from a female donor with multiple sclerosis, enrolled in a pregnancy study.

V is TRBV9 and J is TRBJ1-1; 8 bases are shared with TRBD1. The J segment lost 1 base and the V segment lost 0 bases, leaving 5 bases of the junction unmatched. This CDR3 has 16 amino acids. CDR1 and CDR2 from the germline V gene are SGDLS and YYNGEE. CDR3 protein: CASSVDPGGANTEAFF. The CDR3 DNA is TGTGCCAGCAGCGTAGACCCAGGGGGCGCGAACACTGAAGCTTTCTTT.

The chain recombines TRBV7-6 with TRBJ2-3; tentatively, D is TRBD2 (6 bases). V lost 5 bases and J lost 3, with 15 bases in between. Germline V CDR1 and CDR2: SGHVS, FNYEAQ. The CDR3 spans 15 residues. The CDR3 spells CASSPSTGETDTQYF. The CDR3 nucleotides read TGTGCCAGCAGCCCTAGCACGGGGGAGACAGATACGCAGTATTTT.

This chain joins TRBV27 and TRBJ1-4; 12 bases line up with TRBD1. In germline, CDR1 is MNHEY, CDR2 SMNVEV (reference sequence). V dropped 3 bases and J dropped 10; count of bases not matched to a gene: 3. CDR3 length: 14 residues. As DNA, the CDR3 is TGTGCCAGCAGTTTGAGGGACAGGGGGCGAAAACTGTTTTTT. Amino acids: CASSLRDRGRKLFF.

The chain joins TRBV7-9 to TRBJ2-7, with no clear D. Germline V gene sequence: CDR1 SEHNR, CDR2 FQNEAQ (reference sequence). The CDR3 sequence is 12 residues long. V lost 5 bases and J lost 3, with 8 bases in between. DNA for the CDR3: TGTGCCAGCAGCCTATTATTCTACGAGCAGTACTTC. Encoded protein: CASSLLFYEQYF.